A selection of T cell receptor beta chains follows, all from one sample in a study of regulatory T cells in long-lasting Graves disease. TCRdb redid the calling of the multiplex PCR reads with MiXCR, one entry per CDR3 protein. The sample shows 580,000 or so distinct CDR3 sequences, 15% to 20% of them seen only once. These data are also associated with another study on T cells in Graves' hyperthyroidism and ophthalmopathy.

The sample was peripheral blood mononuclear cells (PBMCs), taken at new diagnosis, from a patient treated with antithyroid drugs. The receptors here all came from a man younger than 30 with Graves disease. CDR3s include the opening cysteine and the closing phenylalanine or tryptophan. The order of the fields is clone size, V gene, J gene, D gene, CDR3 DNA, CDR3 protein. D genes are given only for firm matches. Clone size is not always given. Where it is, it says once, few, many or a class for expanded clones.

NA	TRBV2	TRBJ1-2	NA	TGTGCCAGCAGTGCCGGGATAGGGCTCGGCTACACCTTC	CASSAGIGLGYTF
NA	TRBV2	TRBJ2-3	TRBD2	TGTGCCAGCAGTGAACCTGGCGGGAGAGGGGCAGATACGCAGTATTTT	CASSEPGGRGADTQYF
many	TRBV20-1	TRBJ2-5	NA	TGCAGTGCTAACAGAGCGACCCAGTACTTC	CSANRATQYF
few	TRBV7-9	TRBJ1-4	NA	TGTGCCAGCAGCCGACCCGGGACCTCTAATGAAAAACTGTTTTTT	CASSRPGTSNEKLFF
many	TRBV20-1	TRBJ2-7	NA	TGCAGTGCCAACTCGCACTTCTCCTACGAGCAGTACTTC	CSANSHFSYEQYF
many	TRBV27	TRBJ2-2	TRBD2	TGTGCCAGCAGCCGACCCCCGGGACTAGATTCCGGGGAGCTGTTTTTT	CASSRPPGLDSGELFF
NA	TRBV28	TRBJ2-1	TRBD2	TGTGCCAGCGACCCATGGGGGGGAGGGAATGAGCAGTTCTTC	CASDPWGGGNEQFF
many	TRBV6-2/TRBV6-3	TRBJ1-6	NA	TGTGCCAGCAGTGAAGCGGGGGCGACCTATAATTCACCCCTCCACTTT	CASSEAGATYNSPLHF
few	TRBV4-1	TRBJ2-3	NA	TGCGCCAGCAGCAACCAACGCCGGAGCACAGATACGCAGTATTTT	CASSNQRRSTDTQYF
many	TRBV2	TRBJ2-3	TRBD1	TGTGCCAGCAGCCTCCGGGGACAGGGGGTTACAGATACGCAGTATTTT	CASSLRGQGVTDTQYF
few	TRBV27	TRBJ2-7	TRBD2	TGTGCCAGCAGTAGGGAGGGGTTCTCGGGTTACGAGCAGTACTTC	CASSREGFSGYEQYF
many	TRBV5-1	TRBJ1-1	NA	TGCGCCAGCAGCTTGTCAACAGACATGAACACTGAAGCTTTCTTT	CASSLSTDMNTEAFF
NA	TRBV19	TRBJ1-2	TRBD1	TGTGCCAGTCTTGGACAGGGTTCGTTTTATGGCTACACCTTC	CASLGQGSFYGYTF
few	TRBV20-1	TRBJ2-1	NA	TGCAGTGTCAAGTGGGGGACCACCTACAATGAGCAGTTCTTC	CSVKWGTTYNEQFF